This T cell receptor beta chain was profiled in a study of identical twins (dated by TCRdb to the mid-2010s). About the study as a whole: To test whether fetal clonotypes persist, the study used deep sequencing on TCR alpha and beta repertoires from monozygotic twins, unrelated adults of various ages, and cord blood. To rule out contamination, replicate twin experiments were performed at different times with different library preparation protocols. Results the study describes overall, beyond this receptor: Invariant T cells such as MAIT and iNKT could partly confound zero-insertion analyses, although diverse VJ usage argued against such confounding for most clonotypes. Fewer insertions were carried by abundant cord blood beta clonotypes; a weaker similar trend was observed in young adult naive repertoires, while no such trend was observed in memory repertoires. Out-of-frame TCR alpha sharing in monozygotic twins was systematically underestimated by recombination models, whereas sharing between unrelated individuals was in agreement with the recombination models. A weaker excess of twin sharing was found in beta out-of-frame sequences because the signal-to-noise ratio was lowered by fewer shared sequences. Compared with coincidental sharing between unrelated individuals, an excess of low generation-probability sequences was observed among out-of-frame TCR alpha sequences shared between twins. Because the same donors could not be followed over many years, the conclusions relied on cross-sectional statistical analysis.

Comment on this clonotype: This clone's antigen is unknown. No per-base quality is available; no much larger clone lies one base away.

The CDR3, from cysteine to phenylalanine, totals 14 residues. Just the 42-base CDR3 DNA is kept, in frame starting at base 1. Cut back by 3 bases and 0 bases, the V and J ends lie 9 bases apart. CDR1 and CDR2, per the germline V gene (reference sequence), are DFQATT and SNEGSKA. The library was obtained by 5' RACE. The instrument was an Illumina HiSeq 2000. A universal primer binding site was introduced by template switching, and a unique molecular identifier was present in the final cDNA, enabling accurate counting of TCR cDNA molecules. Specific primers in the conserved constant-segment region were used to synthesize first-strand cDNA for TCR alpha and beta chains. To control for contamination, each cDNA library was double barcoded with a SMART-Mk sample barcode plus Illumina barcodes. TruSeq adapter sequences, together with Illumina sample barcodes, were added in two successive PCR steps. Sequencing of the TCR alpha and beta cDNA libraries was done on the Illumina HiSeq platform using custom primers. The source study handled its data this way. MiGEC was used to process raw reads and extract unique molecular identifiers, and MiXCR was used to find CDR3 positions. Recombination models were inferred per individual with the repgenHMM and IGoR tools using an EM algorithm. The tcR package in R was used for shared clonotype analysis, with sharing normalized by the product of cloneset sizes. To study raw recombination without the effects of thymic and clonal selection, out-of-frame nonproductive sequences were analyzed. TCRdb applied fastp at Q25 and MiXCR to the public reads, then kept only in-frame beta chains. Rows with one shared CDR3 protein collapse into an entry with the most common genes and DNA. None of the V and J calls come from the authors' own analysis; TCRdb made them. The sample table holds 500,000 to 550,000 distinct CDR3 sequences, of which approximately 20% were seen once. The biggest ten clones account for 0.4% to 0.6% of the sample.

Every donor was a healthy Caucasian. Three pairs of female monozygotic twins, all aged roughly 18 to 29 years, were included in the twin cohort. Positive isolation kits from Invitrogen were used to isolate the CD4+ and CD8+ T cell populations. A further study also used this sample, focusing on yellow fever vaccine responses in identical twins. The second investigation adds: The T cell response to vaccination in identical twins was reported by the authors to appear partly convergent and partly personalized. Focusing on identical twins, the study followed the T cell clones that responded to the vaccine, and did so with precision.

Sequences were obtained from CD4+ T cells sorted from blood. The origin of this receptor is a young woman in good health. The chain employs TRBV20-1 and TRBJ2-4, with the D gene not confidently named. The sequenced DNA is TGCAGTGCTAGCCAGCCGGGAGCCAAAAACATTCAGTACTTC. This is translated as CSASQPGAKNIQYF.